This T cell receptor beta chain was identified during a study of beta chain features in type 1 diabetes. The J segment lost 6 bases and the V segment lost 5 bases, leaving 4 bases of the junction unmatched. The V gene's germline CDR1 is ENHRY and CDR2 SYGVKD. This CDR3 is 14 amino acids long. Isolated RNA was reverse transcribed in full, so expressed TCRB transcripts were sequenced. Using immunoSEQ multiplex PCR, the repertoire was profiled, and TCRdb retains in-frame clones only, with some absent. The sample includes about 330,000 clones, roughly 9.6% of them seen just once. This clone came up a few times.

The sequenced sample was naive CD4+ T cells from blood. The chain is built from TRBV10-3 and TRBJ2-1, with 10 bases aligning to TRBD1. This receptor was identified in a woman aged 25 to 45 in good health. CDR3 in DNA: TGTGCCATCAGTATAGGGACAGGGGTCAATGAGCAGTTCTTC. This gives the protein CAISIGTGVNEQFF.